This T cell receptor (beta chain) was found in a study of blood T cell repertoires in COVID-19. Turning to the study itself: Italy, Spain and the United States were the sources of the convalescent and acute COVID-19 samples. PBMCs, B-cell-depleted T cells, or T cells were the source of the cDNA or gDNA that made up the material.

Study processing details: Counts of nucleated cells, estimated from reference gene primer amplification, were obtained. Profiled with immunoSEQ multiplex PCR; TCRdb holds only in-frame clones, not every one. The DNA was the basis for D and trimming; V, J and clone size are from that table. The data hold some 210,000 clones, with around 80% observed a single time. Germline assignment: CDR1 SGDLS and CDR2 YYNGEE. The CDR3 sequence is 16 residues long. V lost 0 bases to trimming and J lost 5 bases; unmatched junction nucleotides: 8. The receptor's source is a human donor in a cohort sampled during active COVID-19. Specimen: peripheral blood. The rearrangement links TRBV9 to TRBJ2-5, with 9 bases that match TRBD1. The CDR3 is CASSVDTGGLGETQYF. CDR3 sequence (DNA): TGTGCCAGCAGCGTAGACACAGGGGGCTTGGGGGAGACCCAGTACTTC. The whole variable domain, remainder taken from reference TRBV9 and TRBJ2-5, is DSGVTQTPKHLITATGQRVTLRCSPRSGDLSVYWYQQSLDQGLQFLIQYYNGEERAKGNILERFSAQQFPDLHSELNLSSLELGDSALYFCASSVDTGGLGETQYFGPGTRLLVL.